Listed here are 11 T cell receptor beta chains from one sample, sequenced in a study of OX40 agonist ivuxolimab in advanced cancers. Measured with immunoSEQ multiplex PCR; TCRdb has only the in-frame clones, and not every one. The sample consists of 100,000 to 150,000 clones, about 90% of them appearing once. The sequenced sample was CD4+ or CD8+ T cells sorted from blood, obtained in a trial of the OX40 agonist ivuxolimab. Receptors originate from an adult with an advanced solid tumor such as melanoma, head and neck, liver or kidney cancer.

The chain has TRBV5-8 and TRBJ1-2; TRBD1 is a possible D gene (6 bases). Trimming stripped 4 bases from V and 8 bases from J, with 21 bases between. The CDR3 totals 15 residues. The V gene's germline CDR1 is SGHTS and CDR2 YDEGEE. CDR3 in amino acids: CASSDGTTYIRGYTF. For the CDR3, the DNA is TGTGCCAGCAGCGACGGGACAACCTACATTCGGGGCTACACCTTC.

The V call is TRBV11-2, the J call TRBJ2-1; the D gene is possibly TRBD2 (6 bases). The V end lost 3 bases, the J end lost 1 base, and 10 bases lay between the germline ends. The CDR3 totals 15 residues. Germline V gene lookup returns CDR1 SGHAT and CDR2 FQNNGV. This CDR3 is CASSLGLPSYNEQFF. For the CDR3, the DNA is TGTGCCAGCAGCTTGGGACTTCCATCCTACAATGAGCAGTTCTTC.

The chain links TRBV25-1 to TRBJ1-5; weak D call: TRBD1 (6 bases). V shed 6 bases and J shed 1 base, with 10 bases lying between them. The CDR3 totals 14 residues. Germline V lookup: CDR1 MGHDK, CDR2 SYGVNS. The DNA for the CDR3 is TGTGCCAGCAGAAAGACAGGCAGCAATCAGCCCCAGCATTTT. Encoded protein: CASRKTGSNQPQHF. The entire variable domain, with the rest obtained from reference TRBV25-1 and TRBJ1-5, is as follows: EADIYQTPRYLVIGTGKKITLECSQTMGHDKMYWYQQDPGMELHLIHYSYGVNSTEKGDLSSESTVSRIRTEHFPLTLESARPSHTSQYLCASRKTGSNQPQHFGDGTRLSIL.

The V gene is TRBV28, the J gene TRBJ2-7, with D possibly being TRBD1 (7 bases). CDR3 length equals 14 residues. The germline V and J ends were trimmed by 3 bases and 1 base, with 10 bases remaining between them. In germline, CDR1 is MDHEN, CDR2 SYDVKM. This chain's CDR3 is CASSFRGVSYEQYF. The CDR3 DNA sequence: TGTGCCAGCAGTTTCAGGGGGGTTTCCTACGAGCAGTACTTC.

The chain carries TRBV6-5 and TRBJ1-1; a weak D match, TRBD1 (5 bases). The germline V gene encodes CDR1 MNHEY and CDR2 SVGAGI. The CDR3 totals 15 residues. V lost 4 bases and J lost 6, with 18 bases in between. The CDR3 region is CASSSGGSGTSEAFF. CDR3 nucleotides: TGTGCCAGCAGTTCGGGGGGATCCGGGACTTCTGAAGCTTTCTTT.

The chain has TRBV10-2 and TRBJ1-5, with a possible D match to TRBD1 (5 bases). The ends were cut back, 6 bases at V and 3 bases at J, with 15 bases in the middle. Per germline, CDR1 WSHSY and CDR2 SAAADI. This CDR3 region has 15 residues. The CDR3 protein is CASRIGTETNQPQHF. The CDR3 DNA reads as TGCGCCAGCAGAATCGGGACCGAGACCAATCAGCCCCAGCATTTT.

This chain connects TRBV27 to TRBJ1-1, with D maybe TRBD1 (6 bases). Germline V gene data show CDR1 as MNHEY and CDR2 as SMNVEV (reference sequence). V gave up 7 bases and J gave up 0 bases, with 15 bases separating them. The CDR3 runs 15 residues. The CDR3 DNA is TGTGCCAGCAAGCGACAGGTCGACATGAACACTGAAGCTTTCTTT. Translating it yields CASKRQVDMNTEAFF.

This chain uses TRBV2 with TRBJ1-1, with D perhaps TRBD1 (6 bases). The germline V gene encodes CDR1 SNHLY and CDR2 FYNNEI. V lost 5 bases, J lost 1 base, and 8 bases lay in between. The CDR3 is made up of 13 amino acids. CDR3 sequence reads: CASSQQGNTEAFF. CDR3 sequence (DNA): TGTGCCAGCAGTCAACAGGGGAACACTGAAGCTTTCTTT.

The CDR3 sequence: CASSFPPNEKLFF. CDR3 in DNA: TGCGCCAGCAGCTTTCCCCCCAATGAAAAACTGTTTTTT. The chain combines TRBV5-1 with TRBJ1-4; D gene uncertain. Between the trimmed V and J ends, which lost 2 bases and 5 bases, there was a span of 7 bases. Germline CDR1 SGHRS, CDR2 YFSETQ. The CDR3 covers 13 residues.

The genes are TRBV7-2 and TRBJ2-3, with 7 bases fitting TRBD2. The trim removed 6 bases at V and 4 bases at J, leaving 10 bases unmatched. The CDR3 contains 15 residues. The germline V gene encodes CDR1 SGHTA and CDR2 FQGNSA. CDR3 in amino acids: CASRLGGSGADTQYF. In DNA, the CDR3 is TGTGCCAGCAGGCTGGGGGGGTCCGGGGCAGATACGCAGTATTTT.

This chain joins TRBV5-4 and TRBJ2-5; 8 bases match TRBD1. V was pared by 3 bases and J by 0 bases, with 7 bases of the junction left unmatched. Per the germline V gene, CDR1 is SGHNT and CDR2 is YYREEE (reference sequence). The CDR3 totals 16 residues. The CDR3 loop is CASSSPRDRNQETQYF. CDR3 nucleotides: TGTGCCAGCAGCTCGCCAAGGGACAGGAACCAAGAGACCCAGTACTTC.